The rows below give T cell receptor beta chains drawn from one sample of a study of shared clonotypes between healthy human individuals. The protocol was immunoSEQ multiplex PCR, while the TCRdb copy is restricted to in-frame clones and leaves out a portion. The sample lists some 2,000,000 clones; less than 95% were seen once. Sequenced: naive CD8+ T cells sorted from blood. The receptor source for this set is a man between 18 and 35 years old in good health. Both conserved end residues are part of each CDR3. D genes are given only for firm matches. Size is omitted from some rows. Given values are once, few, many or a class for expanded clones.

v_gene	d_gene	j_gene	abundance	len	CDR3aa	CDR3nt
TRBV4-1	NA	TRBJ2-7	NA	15	CASSQGGGASYEQYF	TGCGCCAGCAGCCAAGGAGGGGGGGCGTCCTACGAGCAGTACTTC
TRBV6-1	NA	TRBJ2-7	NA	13	CASSELRFYEQYF	TGTGCCAGCAGTGAATTGCGGTTCTACGAGCAGTACTTC
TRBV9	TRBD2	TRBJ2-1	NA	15	CASTGGGSSYNEQFF	TGTGCCAGCACAGGCGGGGGGAGCTCCTACAATGAGCAGTTCTTC
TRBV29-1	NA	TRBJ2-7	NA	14	CSVVYLGGSYEQYF	TGCAGCGTTGTATATTTGGGTGGCTCCTACGAGCAGTACTTC
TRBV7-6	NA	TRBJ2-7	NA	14	CASSLESLTDEQYF	TGTGCCAGCAGCTTAGAATCACTAACGGACGAGCAGTACTTC
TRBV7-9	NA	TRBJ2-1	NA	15	CASSLRQGSYNEQFF	TGTGCCAGCAGCTTGCGTCAGGGATCCTACAATGAGCAGTTCTTC
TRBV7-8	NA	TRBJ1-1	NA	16	CASSLDDTGTSTEAFF	TGTGCCAGCAGCTTAGATGACACCGGGACATCCACTGAAGCTTTCTTT
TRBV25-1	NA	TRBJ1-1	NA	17	CASSETVVGLVWTEAFF	TGTGCCAGCAGTGAAACGGTAGTCGGGCTGGTATGGACTGAAGCTTTCTTT
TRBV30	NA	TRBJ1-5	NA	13	CAWSSASNQPQHF	TGTGCCTGGAGTAGTGCTAGCAATCAGCCCCAGCATTTT
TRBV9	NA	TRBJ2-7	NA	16	CASSVGWDSSSYEQYF	TGTGCCAGCAGCGTAGGGTGGGACTCCAGCTCCTACGAGCAGTACTTC
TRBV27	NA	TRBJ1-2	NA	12	CASTDSGYGYTF	TGTGCCAGCACGGACAGCGGCTATGGCTACACCTTC
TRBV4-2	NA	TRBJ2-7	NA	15	CASSIALAGTYEQYF	TGTGCCAGCAGCATTGCCCTTGCCGGGACCTACGAGCAGTACTTC
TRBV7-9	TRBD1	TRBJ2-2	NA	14	CASSLDRAGGELFF	TGTGCCAGCAGCCTTGACAGGGCGGGCGGGGAGCTGTTTTTT
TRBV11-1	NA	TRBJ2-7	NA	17	CASSGDAGRPSSYEQYF	TGTGCCAGCAGCGGGGATGCGGGACGGCCGAGCTCCTACGAGCAGTACTTC
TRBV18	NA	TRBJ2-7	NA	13	CASSPQDAYEQYF	TGTGCCAGCTCACCACAGGACGCCTACGAGCAGTACTTC
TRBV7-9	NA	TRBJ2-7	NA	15	CASSLVGGGQNEQYF	TGTGCCAGCAGCTTAGTTGGGGGAGGACAGAACGAGCAGTACTTC
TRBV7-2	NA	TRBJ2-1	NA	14	CASSLRASWDEQFF	TGTGCCAGCAGCTTGCGGGCTAGTTGGGATGAGCAGTTCTTC
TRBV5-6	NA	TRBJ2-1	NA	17	CASSLVWAGSSYNEQFF	TGTGCCAGCAGCTTGGTCTGGGCGGGAAGCTCCTACAATGAGCAGTTCTTC
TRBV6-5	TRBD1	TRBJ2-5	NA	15	CASTPTGGLQETQYF	TGTGCCAGCACTCCGACAGGGGGCCTCCAAGAGACCCAGTACTTC
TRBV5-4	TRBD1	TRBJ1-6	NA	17	CASSPSSTQGAGSPLHF	TGTGCCAGCAGCCCAAGTTCCACACAGGGGGCTGGTTCACCCCTCCACTTT
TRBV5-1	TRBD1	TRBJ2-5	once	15	CASSADRGKQETQYF	TGCGCCAGCAGCGCCGACAGGGGGAAGCAAGAGACCCAGTACTTC
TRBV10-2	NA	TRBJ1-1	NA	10	CASMGAEAFF	TGCGCCAGCATGGGGGCTGAAGCTTTCTTT
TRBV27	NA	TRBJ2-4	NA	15	CASSSIVGSKNIQYF	TGTGCCAGCAGTTCGATCGTAGGATCCAAAAACATTCAGTACTTC
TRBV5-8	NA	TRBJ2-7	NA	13	CASNFLSSNEQYF	TGTGCCAGCAACTTCCTCTCTTCCAACGAGCAGTACTTC
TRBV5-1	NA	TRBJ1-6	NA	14	CASSLGLGFAPLHF	TGCGCCAGCAGCTTGGGATTGGGGTTTGCACCCCTCCACTTT
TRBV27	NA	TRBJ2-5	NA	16	CASTAAWGERGETQYF	TGTGCCAGCACCGCCGCTTGGGGGGAGAGGGGAGAGACCCAGTACTTC
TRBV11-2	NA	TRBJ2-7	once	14	CASSDHSGPYEQYF	TGTGCCAGCAGCGACCATTCGGGACCCTACGAGCAGTACTTC
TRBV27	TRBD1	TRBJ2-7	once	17	CASSLSGQGTLPYEQYF	TGTGCCAGCAGTTTATCGGGACAGGGGACCCTCCCCTACGAGCAGTACTTC
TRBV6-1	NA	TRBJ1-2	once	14	CASSEGNPLYGYTF	TGTGCCAGCAGTGAAGGCAACCCCCTCTATGGCTACACCTTC
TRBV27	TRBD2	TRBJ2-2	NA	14	CASSLSGGAGELFF	TGTGCCAGCAGTCTTAGCGGGGGGGCCGGGGAGCTGTTTTTT
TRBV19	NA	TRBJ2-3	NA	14	CASSPAVGGDTQYF	TGTGCCAGTAGTCCGGCGGTCGGAGGGGATACGCAGTATTTT
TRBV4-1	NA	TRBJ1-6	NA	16	CASSPKGSYSHSPLHF	TGCGCCAGCAGCCCCAAAGGCTCCTACAGCCATTCACCCCTCCACTTT